These 10 T cell receptor beta chains share one sample of origin, sequenced in a study of radiotherapy plus CTLA-4 blockade in lung cancer. The method was immunoSEQ multiplex PCR; TCRdb's version includes in-frame clones alone and lacks a portion of them. The data contain approximately 40,000 clones, 80% to 90% of them singletons. The sequencing here drew on peripheral blood, taken from a patient treated with radiotherapy plus ipilimumab. The receptors here all came from a human donor with non-small cell lung cancer whose response to radiotherapy plus ipilimumab could not be evaluated.

This clone was seen a single time. The chain's CDR3 is CSLKQGSYGYTF. The CDR3 region has the DNA TGCAGCCTAAAACAGGGTTCGTATGGCTACACCTTC. The V call is TRBV29-1, the J call TRBJ1-2; tentative D call: TRBD1 (6 bases). V lost 8 bases and J lost 5, with 15 bases in between. Germline lookup yields CDR1 SQVTM and CDR2 ANQGSEA. The CDR3 contains 12 residues.

Only a few counts were recorded for this clone. The gene calls are TRBV19 and TRBJ2-6; a weak D match, TRBD2 (5 bases). Trimming pared 5 bases from V and 4 bases from J, leaving 9 bases between. Germline values: CDR1 LNHDA, CDR2 SQIVND (reference sequence). The CDR3 has 14 residues. Here the CDR3 DNA reads TGTGCCAGTAGTGAGGGATGGGGGGCCAACGTCCTGACTTTC. Protein: CASSEGWGANVLTF.

This clone was found once. CDR3 sequence: CSVEIPGREYGYTF. The DNA of the CDR3 is TGCAGCGTTGAAATACCGGGACGGGAGTATGGCTACACCTTC. The chain employs TRBV29-1 and TRBJ1-2; TRBD1 is a possible D gene (5 bases). Germline V gene data show CDR1 as SQVTM and CDR2 as ANQGSEA. This CDR3 has 14 amino acids. Between the trimmed V and J ends, which lost 2 bases and 5 bases, there was a span of 15 bases.

The chain combines TRBV6-1 with TRBJ2-7; no reliable D call. Trimming cost V 9 bases and J 0 bases, with 9 bases left between them. This CDR3 spans 12 amino acids. Germline V CDR1 and CDR2: MNHNS, SASEGT. The CDR3 is CARITASYEQYF. CDR3 bases: TGTGCCAGGATCACAGCCTCCTACGAGCAGTACTTC.

V gene TRBV7-2 combines with J gene TRBJ1-1; D is ambiguous. V lost 1 base and J 7 bases, leaving 10 bases between the germline ends. Germline V lookup: CDR1 SGHTA, CDR2 FQGNSA. The CDR3 loop spans 13 amino acids. This CDR3 reads CASSLGVEGEAFF. CDR3 in DNA: TGTGCCAGCAGCTTAGGGGTAGAGGGTGAAGCTTTCTTT.

This clone was seen once. The chain carries TRBV7-9 and TRBJ2-3, with 13 positions matching TRBD2. The junction had 11 bases not matched to a gene; V was cut back by 5 bases and J by 6 bases. Germline V gene data show CDR1 as SEHNR and CDR2 as FQNEAQ (reference sequence). The CDR3 has 17 residues. The CDR3 loop is CASSLGLAGAVGDTQYF. CDR3 nucleotide sequence: TGTGCCAGCAGCCTCGGACTAGCGGGGGCCGTCGGGGATACGCAGTATTTT.

This clone has only one observation. V gene TRBV5-4 combines with J gene TRBJ2-5, with TRBD1 identical over 8 bases. Looked up from germline, CDR1 is SGHNT and CDR2 is YYREEE (reference sequence). Trimming removed 3 bases from V and 5 bases from J; junction bases left unmatched: 12. The CDR3 consists of 16 residues. The CDR3 coding sequence is TGTGCCAGCAGCTGGGGTAAGGCAGGGGGCCAGGAGACCCAGTACTTC. Translated, it gives CASSWGKAGGQETQYF.

V usage is TRBV9 and J usage is TRBJ2-5; TRBD1 might be the D (5 bases). The germline V gene encodes CDR1 SGDLS and CDR2 YYNGEE. The CDR3 contains 16 residues. Trimming stripped 2 bases from V and 5 bases from J, with 19 bases between. The CDR3 loop reads CASSVGRPQGGETQYF. CDR3 sequence (DNA): TGTGCCAGCAGCGTGGGGCGACCTCAAGGTGGGGAGACCCAGTACTTC.

The rearrangement uses TRBV10-1 and TRBJ2-1, with TRBD2 matching 13 bases. Germline lookup yields CDR1 WNHNN and CDR2 SYGVQD (reference sequence). The V segment lost 5 bases and the J segment 5 bases; nucleotides outside the gene matches: 6. CDR3 length: 16 amino acids. CDR3 residues: CASSRTSGSGNNEQFF. In DNA form, the CDR3 reads TGCGCCAGCAGTAGGACTAGCGGGAGTGGTAACAATGAGCAGTTCTTC.

J is TRBJ2-5 and V is TRBV9, with 11 bases that match TRBD2. The germline V gene has CDR1 SGDLS and CDR2 YYNGEE. With V trimmed by 0 bases and J by 5 bases, 6 bases remained unmatched. The CDR3 extends over 16 amino acids. For the CDR3, the DNA is TGTGCCAGCAGCGTAGTCGGTAGCGGGAGGGTGGAGACCCAGTACTTC. This gives the protein CASSVVGSGRVETQYF.